Listed below are T cell receptor beta chains from one sample, sequenced in a study of cytomegalovirus exposure and HLA in healthy donors. Sequencing was performed with immunoSEQ multiplex PCR; in TCRdb, only in-frame clones are kept and a portion is missing. The sample lists over 100,000 clones; over 80% were seen once. Source material: PBMCs. These receptors originate from a man aged 30 to 45 in good health and CMV-seronegative. Both conserved end residues are part of each CDR3. The order of the fields is J gene, D gene, clone size, V gene, CDR3 DNA, CDR3 protein. D genes are given only for firm matches. Rows give clone size only sometimes, using once, few, many, or a class for an expanded clone.

j_gene: TRBJ1-5
d_gene: NA
abundance: NA
v_gene: TRBV5-1
CDR3nt: TGCGCCAGCAGCCCCGGGACAAGCAATCAGCCCCAGCATTTT
CDR3aa: CASSPGTSNQPQHF

j_gene: TRBJ2-1
d_gene: TRBD2
abundance: NA
v_gene: TRBV6-1
CDR3nt: TGTGCCAGCAGTGAATTTAGCGGGGGGGCCAATGAGCAGTTCTTC
CDR3aa: CASSEFSGGANEQFF

j_gene: TRBJ1-2
d_gene: TRBD1
abundance: few
v_gene: TRBV28
CDR3nt: TGTGCCAGCAGTTCCTCCGGGACAGGCCCCGTCTGGGCCTTC
CDR3aa: CASSSSGTGPVWAF

j_gene: TRBJ1-1
d_gene: NA
abundance: NA
v_gene: TRBV6-5
CDR3nt: TGTGCCAGCATAAAAGACATGAACACTGAAGCTTTCTTT
CDR3aa: CASIKDMNTEAFF

j_gene: TRBJ1-1
d_gene: NA
abundance: NA
v_gene: TRBV2
CDR3nt: TGTGCCAGCAGCCCCACCCTGGAAGGGAGGATGAACACTGAAGCTTTCTTT
CDR3aa: CASSPTLEGRMNTEAFF

j_gene: TRBJ2-3
d_gene: TRBD2
abundance: once
v_gene: TRBV5-4
CDR3nt: TGTGCCAGCAGCTCCGGACTAGCGGGGAGCACAGATACGCAGTATTTT
CDR3aa: CASSSGLAGSTDTQYF

j_gene: TRBJ2-4
d_gene: TRBD1
abundance: NA
v_gene: TRBV30
CDR3nt: TGTGCCTGGAACCGGGACAGTCTAGCCAAAAACATTCAGTACTTC
CDR3aa: CAWNRDSLAKNIQYF

j_gene: TRBJ1-1
d_gene: NA
abundance: NA
v_gene: TRBV19
CDR3nt: TGTGCCAGTACTGACAGAACTAACACTGAAGCTTTCTTT
CDR3aa: CASTDRTNTEAFF

j_gene: TRBJ2-1
d_gene: NA
abundance: NA
v_gene: TRBV7-2
CDR3nt: TGTGCCAGCAGCCCCGGGGGATACAATGAGCAGTTCTTC
CDR3aa: CASSPGGYNEQFF

j_gene: TRBJ2-7
d_gene: NA
abundance: once
v_gene: TRBV7-9
CDR3nt: TGTGCCAGCAGCTTCGGCACAGGGTACCAGTACTTC
CDR3aa: CASSFGTGYQYF

j_gene: TRBJ2-7
d_gene: TRBD2
abundance: NA
v_gene: TRBV10-1
CDR3nt: TGCGCCAGCAGAAGGACTAGGACGGACGAGCAGTACTTC
CDR3aa: CASRRTRTDEQYF

j_gene: TRBJ1-1
d_gene: NA
abundance: NA
v_gene: TRBV6-5
CDR3nt: TGTGCCAGCAGTTACTCCCGGGTCGGGTTGAACACTGAAGCTTTCTTT
CDR3aa: CASSYSRVGLNTEAFF

j_gene: TRBJ1-2
d_gene: NA
abundance: NA
v_gene: TRBV5-1
CDR3nt: TGCGCCAGGGGGTGGGGCCTCCGCTATGGCTACACCTTC
CDR3aa: CARGWGLRYGYTF

j_gene: TRBJ1-1
d_gene: TRBD1
abundance: NA
v_gene: TRBV5-6
CDR3nt: TGTGCCAGCAGCTATGGGACAGTAGTCACTGAAGCTTTCTTT
CDR3aa: CASSYGTVVTEAFF

j_gene: TRBJ1-1
d_gene: NA
abundance: NA
v_gene: TRBV9
CDR3nt: TGTGCCAGCAGCCCCGAAGGGGCTCCGAACACTGAAGCTTTCTTT
CDR3aa: CASSPEGAPNTEAFF

j_gene: TRBJ2-7
d_gene: TRBD1
abundance: NA
v_gene: TRBV28
CDR3nt: TGTGCCAGCAGTTTCCTGACAGGGCTCCCTAACGAGCAGTACTTC
CDR3aa: CASSFLTGLPNEQYF

j_gene: TRBJ1-5
d_gene: NA
abundance: NA
v_gene: TRBV6-6
CDR3nt: TGTGCCAGCAGTTACGTAAATCAGCCCCAGCATTTT
CDR3aa: CASSYVNQPQHF

j_gene: TRBJ2-7
d_gene: NA
abundance: NA
v_gene: TRBV5-4
CDR3nt: TGTGCCAGCAGCTACCCAGGTAGCGGCACCTACGAGCAGTACTTC
CDR3aa: CASSYPGSGTYEQYF

j_gene: TRBJ2-7
d_gene: TRBD1
abundance: NA
v_gene: TRBV25-1
CDR3nt: TGTGCCAGCAGTGTGGGGCAGGGGGCCCACGAGCAGTACTTC
CDR3aa: CASSVGQGAHEQYF

j_gene: TRBJ1-3
d_gene: NA
abundance: NA
v_gene: TRBV10-3
CDR3nt: TGTGCCATCAGTGAGTCTCGGGGGGCAGGTGGAAACACCATATATTTT
CDR3aa: CAISESRGAGGNTIYF

j_gene: TRBJ2-3
d_gene: TRBD2
abundance: NA
v_gene: TRBV4-2
CDR3nt: TGTGCCAGCAGCCAAGCGGGACTAGCGGGGGCCTTCGGGGATACGCAGTATTTT
CDR3aa: CASSQAGLAGAFGDTQYF

j_gene: TRBJ2-6
d_gene: NA
abundance: few
v_gene: TRBV6-1
CDR3nt: TGTGCCAGCAGTGACAGCTCTGGGGCCAACGGCCTGACTTTC
CDR3aa: CASSDSSGANGLTF

j_gene: TRBJ2-1
d_gene: TRBD2
abundance: NA
v_gene: TRBV7-9
CDR3nt: TGTGCCAGCAGCTTAAGTAGCGGGGGGGCAAAAGAGCAGTTCTTC
CDR3aa: CASSLSSGGAKEQFF

j_gene: TRBJ1-2
d_gene: NA
abundance: few
v_gene: TRBV5-1
CDR3nt: TGCGCCAGCAGCGATCCCGGGACAACGTCTAACTATGGCTACACCTTC
CDR3aa: CASSDPGTTSNYGYTF

j_gene: TRBJ1-2
d_gene: NA
abundance: NA
v_gene: TRBV5-1
CDR3nt: TGCGCCAGCAGCTTGGGAGCCAGGGTGGGGTATGGCTACACCTTC
CDR3aa: CASSLGARVGYGYTF

j_gene: TRBJ2-2
d_gene: NA
abundance: once
v_gene: TRBV28
CDR3nt: TGTGCCAGCAGTCTAACCGGGGAGCTGTTTTTT
CDR3aa: CASSLTGELFF

j_gene: TRBJ1-1
d_gene: NA
abundance: NA
v_gene: TRBV7-8
CDR3nt: TGTGCCAGCAGCTTAGCGCTAGGCAGGGGAAGGCCTGAAGCTTTCTTT
CDR3aa: CASSLALGRGRPEAFF

j_gene: TRBJ1-2
d_gene: TRBD1
abundance: NA
v_gene: TRBV27
CDR3nt: TGTGCCAGCAGTACTACGGGACAGGGATATGGCTACACCTTC
CDR3aa: CASSTTGQGYGYTF

j_gene: TRBJ1-1
d_gene: TRBD1
abundance: NA
v_gene: TRBV6-5
CDR3nt: TGTGCCAGCAGTTTCGACAGGGTGAGGACTGAAGCTTTCTTT
CDR3aa: CASSFDRVRTEAFF

j_gene: TRBJ1-6
d_gene: NA
abundance: NA
v_gene: TRBV7-9
CDR3nt: TGTGCCAGCAGCCACCTCGGGGGGCCCTATAATTCACCCCTCCACTTT
CDR3aa: CASSHLGGPYNSPLHF

j_gene: TRBJ1-2
d_gene: TRBD1
abundance: NA
v_gene: TRBV10-1
CDR3nt: TGCGCCAGCAGTTCCACCCCGGACAGGACGGGCTACACCTTC
CDR3aa: CASSSTPDRTGYTF

j_gene: TRBJ1-4
d_gene: NA
abundance: NA
v_gene: TRBV7-9
CDR3nt: TGTGCCAGCAGCCCCGGACGGAGGAATGAAAAACTGTTTTTT
CDR3aa: CASSPGRRNEKLFF

j_gene: TRBJ1-2
d_gene: NA
abundance: NA
v_gene: TRBV7-9
CDR3nt: TGTGCCAGCAGCCCCGGTGGAGGGCAAACCGGCTACACCTTC
CDR3aa: CASSPGGGQTGYTF

j_gene: TRBJ2-3
d_gene: TRBD2
abundance: NA
v_gene: TRBV9
CDR3nt: TGTGCCAGCAGCGTAGTCAGCGGGGGGGGCACAGATACGCAGTATTTT
CDR3aa: CASSVVSGGGTDTQYF

j_gene: TRBJ1-1
d_gene: NA
abundance: NA
v_gene: TRBV5-1
CDR3nt: TGCGCCAGCAGCTTGTTAGTCCCCGGGGACACTGAAGCTTTCTTT
CDR3aa: CASSLLVPGDTEAFF